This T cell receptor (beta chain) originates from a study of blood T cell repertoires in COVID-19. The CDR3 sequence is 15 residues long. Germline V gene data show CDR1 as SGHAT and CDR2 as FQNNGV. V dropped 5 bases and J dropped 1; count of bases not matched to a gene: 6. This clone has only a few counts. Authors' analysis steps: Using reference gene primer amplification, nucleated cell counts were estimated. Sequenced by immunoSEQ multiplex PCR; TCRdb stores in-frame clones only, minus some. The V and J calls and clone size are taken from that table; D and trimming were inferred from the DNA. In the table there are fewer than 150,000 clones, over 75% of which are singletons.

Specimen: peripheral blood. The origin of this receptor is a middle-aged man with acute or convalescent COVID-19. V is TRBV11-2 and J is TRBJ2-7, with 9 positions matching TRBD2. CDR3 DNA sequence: TGTGCCAGCAGCCATAGCGGGAGAAGATCCTACGAGCAGTACTTC. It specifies CASSHSGRRSYEQYF. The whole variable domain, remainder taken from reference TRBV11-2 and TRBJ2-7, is EAGVAQSPRYKIIEKRQSVAFWCNPISGHATLYWYQQILGQGPKLLIQFQNNGVVDDSQLPKDRFSAERLKGVDSTLKIQPAKLEDSAVYLCASSHSGRRSYEQYFGPGTRLTVT.